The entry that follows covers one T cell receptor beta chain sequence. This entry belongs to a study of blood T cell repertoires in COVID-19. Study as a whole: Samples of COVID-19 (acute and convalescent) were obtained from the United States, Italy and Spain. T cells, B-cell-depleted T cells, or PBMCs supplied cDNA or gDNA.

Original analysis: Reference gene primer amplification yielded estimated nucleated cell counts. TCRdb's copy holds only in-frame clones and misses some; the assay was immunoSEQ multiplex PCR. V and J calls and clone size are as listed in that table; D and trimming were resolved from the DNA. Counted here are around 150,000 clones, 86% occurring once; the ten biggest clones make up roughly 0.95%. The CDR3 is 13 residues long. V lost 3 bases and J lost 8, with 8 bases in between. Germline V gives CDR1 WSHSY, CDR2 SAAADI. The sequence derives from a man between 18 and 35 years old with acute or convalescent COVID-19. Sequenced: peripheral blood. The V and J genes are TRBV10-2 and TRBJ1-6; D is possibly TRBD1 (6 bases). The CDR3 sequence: CASSEQGDSPLHF. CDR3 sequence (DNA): TGCGCCAGCAGTGAACAGGGAGATTCACCCCTCCACTTT.